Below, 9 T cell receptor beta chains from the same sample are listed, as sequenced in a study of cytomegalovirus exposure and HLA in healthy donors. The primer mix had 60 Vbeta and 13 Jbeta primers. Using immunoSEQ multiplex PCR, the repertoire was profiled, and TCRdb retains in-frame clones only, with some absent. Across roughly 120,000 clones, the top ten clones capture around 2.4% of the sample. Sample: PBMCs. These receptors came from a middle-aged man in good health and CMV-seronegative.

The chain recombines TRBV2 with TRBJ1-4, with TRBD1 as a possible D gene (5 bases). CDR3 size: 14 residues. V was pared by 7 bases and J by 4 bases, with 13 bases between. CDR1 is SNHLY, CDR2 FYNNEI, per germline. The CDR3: CASKWTPVNEKLFF. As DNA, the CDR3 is TGTGCCAGCAAATGGACACCGGTTAATGAAAAACTGTTTTTT.

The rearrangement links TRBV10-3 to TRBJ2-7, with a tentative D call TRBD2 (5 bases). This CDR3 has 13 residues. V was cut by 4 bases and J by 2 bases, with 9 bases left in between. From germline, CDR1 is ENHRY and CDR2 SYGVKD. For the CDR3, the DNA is TGTGCCATCAGTGTGGAGCGGACCTACGAGCAGTACTTC. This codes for CAISVERTYEQYF.

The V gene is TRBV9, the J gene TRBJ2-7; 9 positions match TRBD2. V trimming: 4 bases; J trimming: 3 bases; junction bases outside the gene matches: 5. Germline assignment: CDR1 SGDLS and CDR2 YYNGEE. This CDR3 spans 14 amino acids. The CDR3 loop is CASSMTSGSYEQYF. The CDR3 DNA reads TGTGCCAGCAGCATGACTAGCGGAAGCTACGAGCAGTACTTC. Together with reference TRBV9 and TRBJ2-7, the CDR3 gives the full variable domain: DSGVTQTPKHLITATGQRVTLRCSPRSGDLSVYWYQQSLDQGLQFLIQYYNGEERAKGNILERFSAQQFPDLHSELNLSSLELGDSALYFCASSMTSGSYEQYFGPGTRLTVT.

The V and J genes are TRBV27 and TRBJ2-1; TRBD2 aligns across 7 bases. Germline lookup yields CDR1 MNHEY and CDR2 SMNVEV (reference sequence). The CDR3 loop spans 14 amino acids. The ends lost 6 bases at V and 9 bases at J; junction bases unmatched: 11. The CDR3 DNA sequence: TGTGCCAGCAGCCCTGGGCGGGGGACGGGTGAGCAGTTCTTC. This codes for CASSPGRGTGEQFF.

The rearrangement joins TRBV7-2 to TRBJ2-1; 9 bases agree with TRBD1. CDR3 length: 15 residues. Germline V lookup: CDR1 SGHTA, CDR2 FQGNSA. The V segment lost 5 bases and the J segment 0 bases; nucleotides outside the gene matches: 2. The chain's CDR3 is CASSLGQGSYNEQFF. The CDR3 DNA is TGTGCCAGCAGCCTGGGACAGGGCTCCTACAATGAGCAGTTCTTC.

The CDR3 loop reads CASSQGYQAGGPGDTQYF. The CDR3 DNA reads TGCGCCAGCAGCCAAGGGTACCAAGCGGGAGGGCCGGGAGATACGCAGTATTTT. J is TRBJ2-3 and V is TRBV4-3, with 10 bases fitting TRBD2. The CDR3 extends over 18 amino acids. Germline V gene data show CDR1 as LGHNA and CDR2 as YSLEER. V trimming: 1 base; J trimming: 5 bases; junction bases outside the gene matches: 12.

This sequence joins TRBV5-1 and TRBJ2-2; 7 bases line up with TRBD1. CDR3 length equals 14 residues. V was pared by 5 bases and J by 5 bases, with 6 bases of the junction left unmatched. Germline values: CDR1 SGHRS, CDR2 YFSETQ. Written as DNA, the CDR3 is TGCGCCAGCAGTGAAAGACAGGGAACCGGGGAGCTGTTTTTT. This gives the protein CASSERQGTGELFF.

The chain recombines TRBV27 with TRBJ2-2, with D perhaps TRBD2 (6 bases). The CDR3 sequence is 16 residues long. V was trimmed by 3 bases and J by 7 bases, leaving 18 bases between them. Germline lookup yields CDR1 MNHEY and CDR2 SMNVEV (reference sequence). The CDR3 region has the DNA TGTGCCAGCAGTTTTATGCAGGGAGGCGTCGGCGGGGAGCTGTTTTTT. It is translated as CASSFMQGGVGGELFF.

CDR3 sequence: CASSLERGSGDTQYF. Here the CDR3 DNA reads TGTGCCAGCAGCCTAGAAAGGGGTTCGGGAGATACGCAGTATTTT. The chain links TRBV6-1 to TRBJ2-3, with D perhaps matching TRBD1 (5 bases). Between the trimmed V and J ends, which lost 6 bases and 5 bases, there was a span of 18 bases. From germline, CDR1 is MNHNS and CDR2 SASEGT. The CDR3 covers 15 residues.